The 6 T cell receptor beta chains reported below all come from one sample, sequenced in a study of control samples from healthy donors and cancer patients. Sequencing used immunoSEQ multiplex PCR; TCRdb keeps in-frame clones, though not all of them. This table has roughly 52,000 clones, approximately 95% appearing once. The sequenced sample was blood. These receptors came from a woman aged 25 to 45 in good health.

CDR3 protein: CASSSDGREDYGYTF. CDR3 DNA sequence: TGCGCCAGCAGCTCCGATGGCCGGGAGGACTATGGCTACACCTTC. V gene TRBV5-1 combines with J gene TRBJ1-2; D unclear. The germline V gene has CDR1 SGHRS and CDR2 YFSETQ. The ends were cut back, 3 bases at V and 3 bases at J, with 15 bases in the middle. There are 15 residues in the CDR3.

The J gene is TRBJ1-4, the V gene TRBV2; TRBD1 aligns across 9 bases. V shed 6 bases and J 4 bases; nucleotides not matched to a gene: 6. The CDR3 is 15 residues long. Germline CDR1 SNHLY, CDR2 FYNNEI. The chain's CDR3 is CASRVQGAGNEKLFF. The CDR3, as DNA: TGTGCCAGCAGGGTACAGGGGGCCGGTAATGAAAAACTGTTTTTT.

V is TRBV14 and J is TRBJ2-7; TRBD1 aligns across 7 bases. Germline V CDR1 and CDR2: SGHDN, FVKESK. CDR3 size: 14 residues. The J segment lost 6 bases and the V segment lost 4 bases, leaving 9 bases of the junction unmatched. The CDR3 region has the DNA TGTGCCAGCAGCCCCAGGGGGATTTGGGGCGAGCAGTACTTC. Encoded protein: CASSPRGIWGEQYF.

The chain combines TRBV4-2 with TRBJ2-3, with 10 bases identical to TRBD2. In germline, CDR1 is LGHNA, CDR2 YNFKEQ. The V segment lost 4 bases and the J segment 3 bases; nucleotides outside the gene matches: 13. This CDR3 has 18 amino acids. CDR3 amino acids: CASSPGGLLAGTTDTQYF. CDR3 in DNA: TGTGCCAGCAGCCCTGGGGGCCTACTAGCGGGGACTACAGATACGCAGTATTTT.

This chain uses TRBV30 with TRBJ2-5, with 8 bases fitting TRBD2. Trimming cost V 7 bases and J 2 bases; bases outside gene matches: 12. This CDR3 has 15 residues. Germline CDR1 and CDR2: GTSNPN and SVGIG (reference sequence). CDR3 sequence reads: CASTLGLAYQETQYF. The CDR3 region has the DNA TGTGCCTCTACACTCGGACTAGCTTATCAAGAGACCCAGTACTTC. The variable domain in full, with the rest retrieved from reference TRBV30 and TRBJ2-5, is SQTIHQWPATLVQPVGSPLSLECTVEGTSNPNLYWYRQAAGRGLQLLFYSVGIGQISSEVPQNLSASRPQDRQFILSSKKLLLSDSGFYLCASTLGLAYQETQYFGPGTRLLVL.

CDR3 loop: CASSHPSGRETQYF. CDR3 sequence (DNA): TGTGCCAGCAGCCACCCTAGCGGGAGGGAGACCCAGTACTTC. The chain links TRBV4-2 to TRBJ2-5; 11 nucleotides line up with TRBD2. There are 14 residues in the CDR3. V lost 3 bases to trimming and J lost 5 bases; unmatched junction nucleotides: 2. Germline V gives CDR1 LGHNA, CDR2 YNFKEQ.